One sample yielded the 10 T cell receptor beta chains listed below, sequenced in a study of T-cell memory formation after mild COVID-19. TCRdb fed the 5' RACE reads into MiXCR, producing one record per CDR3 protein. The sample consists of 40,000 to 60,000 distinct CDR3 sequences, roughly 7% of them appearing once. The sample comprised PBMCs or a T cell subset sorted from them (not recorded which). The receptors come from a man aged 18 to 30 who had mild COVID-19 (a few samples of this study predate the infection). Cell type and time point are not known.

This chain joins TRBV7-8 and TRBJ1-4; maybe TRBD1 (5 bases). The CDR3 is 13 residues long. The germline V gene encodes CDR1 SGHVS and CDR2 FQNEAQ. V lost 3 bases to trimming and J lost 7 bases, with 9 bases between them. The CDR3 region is CASSFSGAEKLFF. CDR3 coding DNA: TGTGCCAGCAGCTTTAGCGGGGCTGAAAAACTGTTTTTT.

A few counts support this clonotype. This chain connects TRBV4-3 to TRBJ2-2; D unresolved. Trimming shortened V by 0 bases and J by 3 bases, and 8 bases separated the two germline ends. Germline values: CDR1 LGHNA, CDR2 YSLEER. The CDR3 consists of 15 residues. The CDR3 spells CASSQDPTYTGELFF. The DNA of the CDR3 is TGCGCCAGCAGCCAAGACCCCACGTACACCGGGGAGCTGTTTTTT.

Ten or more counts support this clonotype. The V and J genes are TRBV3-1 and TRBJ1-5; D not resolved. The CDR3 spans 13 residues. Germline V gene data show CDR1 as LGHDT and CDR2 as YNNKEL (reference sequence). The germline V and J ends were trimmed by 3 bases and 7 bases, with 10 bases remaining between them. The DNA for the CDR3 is TGTGCCAGCAGCCATGATGACGTCCAGCCCCAGCATTTT. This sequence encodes CASSHDDVQPQHF. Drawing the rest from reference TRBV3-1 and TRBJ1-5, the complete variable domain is DTAVSQTPKYLVTQMGNDKSIKCEQNLGHDTMYWYKQDSKKFLKIMFSYNNKELIINETVPNRFSPKSPDKAHLNLHINSLELGDSAVYFCASSHDDVQPQHFGDGTRLSIL.

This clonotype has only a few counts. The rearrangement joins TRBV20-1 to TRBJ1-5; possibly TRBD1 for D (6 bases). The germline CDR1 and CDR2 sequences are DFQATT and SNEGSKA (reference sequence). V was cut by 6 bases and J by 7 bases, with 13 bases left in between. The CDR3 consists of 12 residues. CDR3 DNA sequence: TGCAGTGCAGGGGGTCTTGGACAGCCCCAGCATTTT. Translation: CSAGGLGQPQHF.

CDR3 nucleotide sequence: TGTGCCAGCAGTTTCTCAGGGGGACCTGGCTACACCTTC. It specifies CASSFSGGPGYTF. The chain combines TRBV28 with TRBJ1-2; TRBD1 matches 7 bases. CDR3 size: 13 residues. Germline V gene data show CDR1 as MDHEN and CDR2 as SYDVKM. Germline trimming cut 3 bases from V and 7 bases from J; bases unmatched to any gene: 5.

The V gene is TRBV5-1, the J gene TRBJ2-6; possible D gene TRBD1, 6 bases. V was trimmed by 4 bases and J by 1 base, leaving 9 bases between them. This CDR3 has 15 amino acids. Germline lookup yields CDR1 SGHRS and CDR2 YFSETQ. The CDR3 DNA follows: TGCGCCAGCAGCCAGGGGACATCTGGGGCCAACGTCCTGACTTTC. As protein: CASSQGTSGANVLTF.

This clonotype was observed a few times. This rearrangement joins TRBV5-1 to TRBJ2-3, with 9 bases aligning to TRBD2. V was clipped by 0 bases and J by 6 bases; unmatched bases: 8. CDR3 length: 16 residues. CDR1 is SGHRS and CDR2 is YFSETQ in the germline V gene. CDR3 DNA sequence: TGCGCCAGCAGCTTGGGTAGCGGGGGATCCTTGGATACGCAGTATTTT. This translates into CASSLGSGGSLDTQYF.

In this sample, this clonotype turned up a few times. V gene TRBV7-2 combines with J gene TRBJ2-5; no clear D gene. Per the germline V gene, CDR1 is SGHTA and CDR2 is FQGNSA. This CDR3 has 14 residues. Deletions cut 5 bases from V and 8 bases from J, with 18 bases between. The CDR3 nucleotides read TGTGCCAGCAGCCGCCCGGCCGGCCTTGGAACCCAGTACTTC. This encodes CASSRPAGLGTQYF.

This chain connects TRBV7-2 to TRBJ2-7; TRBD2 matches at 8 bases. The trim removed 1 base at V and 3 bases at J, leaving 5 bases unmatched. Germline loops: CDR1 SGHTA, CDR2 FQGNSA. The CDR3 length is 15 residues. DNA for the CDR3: TGTGCCAGCAGCTTAGTTGGCGGGGGGATCTACGAGCAGTACTTC. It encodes CASSLVGGGIYEQYF.

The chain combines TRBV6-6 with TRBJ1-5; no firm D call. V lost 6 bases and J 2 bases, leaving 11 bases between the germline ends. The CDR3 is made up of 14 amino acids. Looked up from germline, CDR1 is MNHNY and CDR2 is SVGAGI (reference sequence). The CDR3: CASSEGMRNQPQHF. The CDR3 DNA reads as TGTGCCAGCAGCGAAGGGATGCGCAATCAGCCCCAGCATTTT.